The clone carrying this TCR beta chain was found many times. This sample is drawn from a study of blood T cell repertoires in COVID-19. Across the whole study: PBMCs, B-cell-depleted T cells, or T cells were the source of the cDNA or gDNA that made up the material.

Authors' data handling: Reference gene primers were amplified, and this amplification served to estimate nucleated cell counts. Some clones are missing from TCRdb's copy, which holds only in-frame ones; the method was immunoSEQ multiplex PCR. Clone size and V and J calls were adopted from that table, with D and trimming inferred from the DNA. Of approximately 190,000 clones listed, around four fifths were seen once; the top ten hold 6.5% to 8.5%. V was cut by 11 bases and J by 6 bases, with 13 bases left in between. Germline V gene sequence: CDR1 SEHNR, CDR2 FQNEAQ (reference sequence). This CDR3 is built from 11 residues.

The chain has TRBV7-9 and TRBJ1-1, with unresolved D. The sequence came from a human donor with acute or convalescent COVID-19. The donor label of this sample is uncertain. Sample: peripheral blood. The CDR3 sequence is CAGRRVAEAFF. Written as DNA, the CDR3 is TGTGCCGGACGGAGGGTCGCTGAAGCTTTCTTT.